This note documents a single TCR beta chain sequence. Its antigen is not identified. An end of the junction differs from the germline gene, which may be a read error. Investigators took 9.5 to 10 milliliters of peripheral blood from every donor. For the second PCR, which ran for about 6 to 11 cycles, a sample-barcoded 5' primer and a J-beta primer mix were used. From the 5' RACE reads, TCRdb called clonotypes with MiXCR, one entry per CDR3 protein. The repertoire holds almost 550,000 distinct CDR3 sequences, with around 24% as singletons. The data originate from a study of blood T cells in healthy people across ages. Findings of the study overall: It was not possible, with unsorted PBMCs, to conclusively compare naive and antigen-experienced cells. Diversity figures derived from one million T cells were judged to underestimate the true value.

Germline V gives CDR1 LGHDT, CDR2 YNNKEL (reference sequence). This CDR3 spans 15 amino acids. This sample was shared with a second study, whose subject was T cells of mothers and their children. That work states: Material was donated by three healthy Caucasian mothers and their six children.

The chain is built from TRBV3-1 and TRBJ2-7; tentative D call: TRBD2 (5 bases). This clonotype was sampled from a boy aged 5-17 years in good health. Sequencing was performed on blood. CDR3 sequence: CTSSQAVGRLYEQYF. The CDR3, as DNA: TGTACCAGCAGCCAAGCGGTTGGCCGACTCTACGAGCAGTACTTC.